This T cell receptor beta chain was sequenced during a study of vaccination and CD4 T cells after COVID-19. This CDR3 spans 15 amino acids. Germline V gene sequence: CDR1 SGHTA, CDR2 FQGTGA. V was trimmed by 4 bases and J by 5 bases, leaving 17 bases between them. The treatment here: approximately nine-day PBMC culture with coronavirus spike peptide pools or control peptides (ViraFEST assay). CD4+ T cells that came from the unexposed donor were collected before the COVID-19 pandemic (2011-2018). The researchers probed unexposed-donor CD4+ T cells with SARS-CoV-2 S/N and four cold-coronavirus spikes, cells permitting. Oncomine TCR Beta short-read sequencing was applied to DNA from cultured CD4+ T cells. Scientists extracted genomic DNA from CD4+ T cells grown in culture. TCRdb called the PCR reads again in MiXCR, with one record for every CDR3 protein. This sample has 3,500 to 5,000 distinct CDR3 sequences; 35% to 45% occur once, and the top ten carry 43%.

As to this clonotype: Its antigen is as yet unknown.

The J gene is TRBJ2-5, the V gene TRBV7-3, with D unresolved. This TCR derives from a human donor in good health. Sequenced input: CD4+ T cells from blood, cultured in vitro. CDR3 sequence: CASSSIGTAGETQYF. In nucleotides, the CDR3 is TGTGCCAGCAGCTCCATAGGCACAGCCGGGGAGACCCAGTACTTC. Full variable domain (rest looked up from reference TRBV7-3 and TRBJ2-5): GAGVSQTPSNKVTEKGKYVELRCDPISGHTALYWYRQSLGQGPEFLIYFQGTGAADDSGLPNDRFFAVRPEGSVSTLKIQRTERGDSAVYLCASSSIGTAGETQYFGPGTRLLVL.